Listed below are T cell receptor beta chains from one sample, sequenced in a study of blood T cell repertoires in COVID-19. Only in-frame clones appear in the TCRdb table, and some are missing; sequencing was by immunoSEQ multiplex PCR. The table records 120,000 to 150,000 clones, more than 80% of them present only once. Source material: PBMCs or T cells enriched from blood (not recorded which). Receptor source: a woman aged 18-29 years who had been exposed to COVID-19. The CDR3 runs from the conserved cysteine through the conserved F or W. The D gene is left open where the match is weak. Only part of the rows carry a size: once, few, many, or a class if the clone is expanded.

d_gene	v_gene	abundance	j_gene	CDR3nt	CDR3aa
TRBD1	TRBV9	.	TRBJ1-2	TGTGCCAGCAGTAACGGACAGGGAGAAGTTAGCTATGGCTACACCTTC	CASSNGQGEVSYGYTF
.	TRBV19	.	TRBJ2-2	TGTGCCAGTAGGCCCCTTTCTAGGGTGAGGGCCGGGGAGCTGTTTTTT	CASRPLSRVRAGELFF
TRBD2	TRBV7-9	.	TRBJ2-5	TGTGCCAGCAGCCCCGTTACTAGCGTTCAAGAGACCCAGTACTTC	CASSPVTSVQETQYF
TRBD2	TRBV11-2	.	TRBJ2-1	TGTGCCAGCAGCTTAGAGTCACTAGCGGGAGTCGCGGCGGACTACAATGAGCAGTTCTTC	CASSLESLAGVAADYNEQFF
TRBD2	TRBV19	.	TRBJ2-7	TGTGCCAGTAGTATGACTAGCGGGGTCTACGAGCAGTACTTC	CASSMTSGVYEQYF
TRBD2	TRBV29-1	.	TRBJ2-1	TGCAGCGTCGCCGGGACTAGCGGGACTAATGAGCAGTTCTTC	CSVAGTSGTNEQFF
TRBD2	TRBV10-1	few	TRBJ2-3	TGCGCCAGCAGTGGGCGGGGGACTAGCGGGAGTACTAGCACAGATACGCAGTATTTT	CASSGRGTSGSTSTDTQYF
.	TRBV29-1	.	TRBJ1-1	TGCAGCGCGCGCGGGCAGTTGAACACTGAAGCTTTCTTT	CSARGQLNTEAFF
TRBD1	TRBV5-4	.	TRBJ2-7	TGTGCCAGCAGCTTGGGGTCGGGACAGGGGTCCTACGAGCAGTACTTC	CASSLGSGQGSYEQYF
TRBD1	TRBV19	once	TRBJ1-1	TGTGCCAGTAGTAGGGGACAGGCCCGAAGGGCCCCTGAAGCTTTCTTT	CASSRGQARRAPEAFF
TRBD1	TRBV6-2/TRBV6-3	.	TRBJ2-3	TGTGCCAGCAGTTACACAGGGGCGAAACGAGATACGCAGTATTTT	CASSYTGAKRDTQYF
TRBD2	TRBV4-1	.	TRBJ2-7	TGCGCCAGCAGCACGGGAGGGCCCATAGGCGAGCAGTACTTC	CASSTGGPIGEQYF
.	TRBV21-1	few	TRBJ1-3	TGTGCCAGCAGCAACGGGACACACTCTGGAAACACCATATATTTT	CASSNGTHSGNTIYF
.	TRBV18	.	TRBJ2-3	TGTGCCAGCCGAAGCAGTAGCGGACCTCCCACAGATACGCAGTATTTT	CASRSSSGPPTDTQYF
.	TRBV7-9	few	TRBJ1-6	TGTGCCAGCAGCTCCTCGAGGTTCTCCTATAATTCACCCCTCCACTTT	CASSSSRFSYNSPLHF
TRBD1	TRBV3-1/TRBV3-2	once	TRBJ1-4	TGTGCCAGCAGCCCCACCGGAAAGGGGGCGCATGAAAAACTGTTTTTT	CASSPTGKGAHEKLFF
.	TRBV19	.	TRBJ2-7	TGTGCCAGTAGTATAGGTAGCTCGGTTCGCTACGAGCAGTACTTC	CASSIGSSVRYEQYF
TRBD2	TRBV4-1	.	TRBJ2-1	TGCGCCAGCAGCCAAGTACACAGCGGGGCCTACAATGAGCAGTTCTTC	CASSQVHSGAYNEQFF
TRBD1	TRBV13	.	TRBJ2-1	TGTGCCAGCAGCCGACCGGGACAGGGATTTCATGAGCAGTTCTTC	CASSRPGQGFHEQFF
TRBD1	TRBV4-3	once	TRBJ1-4	TGCGCCAGCAGCCACGGACAGGGAGGCGGTGAAAAACTGTTTTTT	CASSHGQGGGEKLFF
TRBD1	TRBV18	.	TRBJ1-6	TGTGCCAGCTCAACCGACAGGGTAAATTCACCCCTCCACTTT	CASSTDRVNSPLHF
.	TRBV7-3	.	TRBJ2-1	TGTGCCAGCAGCTTAGGGCAGTGGTCCTACAATGAGCAGTTCTTC	CASSLGQWSYNEQFF
.	TRBV28	.	TRBJ2-7	TGTGCCAGCAGCGACAGCTACTACGAGCAGTACTTC	CASSDSYYEQYF
.	TRBV2	.	TRBJ1-4	TGTGCCAGCAGCGACAGGTTAATCGCAACAACTAATGAAAAACTGTTTTTT	CASSDRLIATTNEKLFF
.	TRBV5-4	.	TRBJ2-7	TGTGCCAGCAGCTTGGCAGGCAGATACGAGCAGTACTTC	CASSLAGRYEQYF
.	TRBV28	.	TRBJ1-3	TGTGCCAGCAGTTTTCCTTCTACTGGAAACACCATATATTTT	CASSFPSTGNTIYF
TRBD2	TRBV10-1	.	TRBJ2-1	TGCGCCAGCAGTCACGGGACTAGCGGCCGTGAGCAGTTCTTC	CASSHGTSGREQFF
TRBD1	TRBV5-1	.	TRBJ2-7	TGCGCCAGCAGCTTTACATCGGGACAGGGAGGCGGGGAGCAGTACTTC	CASSFTSGQGGGEQYF
TRBD1	TRBV9	.	TRBJ1-2	TGTGCCAGCAGCGTAGGTCAGGGGGCCGTCGGCTACACCTTC	CASSVGQGAVGYTF
TRBD1	TRBV5-6	.	TRBJ1-3	TGTGCCAGCAGCTTACCCTACGGGACAGCCGGAAACACCATATATTTT	CASSLPYGTAGNTIYF
.	TRBV9	once	TRBJ2-7	TGTGCCAGCAGCGTAGACGGGAAGAGCTCCTACGAGCAGTACTTC	CASSVDGKSSYEQYF
TRBD2	TRBV9	.	TRBJ2-7	TGTGCCAGCAGCGTAGGTTACGGGAGGGCTCGCGAGCAGTACTTC	CASSVGYGRAREQYF
TRBD1	TRBV5-4	.	TRBJ1-2	TGTGCCAGCAGCCCTCGACAGGGAGGTGGCTACACCTTC	CASSPRQGGGYTF
.	TRBV28	.	TRBJ2-1	TGTGCCAGCAGACCCCAGGTGGCAGGGGTCAATGAGCAGTTCTTC	CASRPQVAGVNEQFF
.	TRBV30	.	TRBJ1-3	TGTGCCTGGAGTCCCGGGTTCGGAAACACCATATATTTT	CAWSPGFGNTIYF
.	TRBV7-2	.	TRBJ1-2	TGTGCCAGCAGCCAGGGTAACTCTCGACTGCGGGGCTACACCTTC	CASSQGNSRLRGYTF
.	TRBV19	.	TRBJ1-2	TGTGCCAGTAGTCTGCGGGAGGGCGGCAAAAGCTACACCTTC	CASSLREGGKSYTF
TRBD1	TRBV28	.	TRBJ1-5	TGTGCCAGCAGTTTCCAGGGGGCTCGGAATCAGCCCCAGCATTTT	CASSFQGARNQPQHF
TRBD2	TRBV2	.	TRBJ2-2	TGTGCCAGCAGTGAACGGACTAGTGGTACCGGGGAGCTGTTTTTT	CASSERTSGTGELFF
.	TRBV6-5	.	TRBJ1-6	TGTGCCAGCAGTTACTCGGGGGGTGATAATTCACCCCTCCACTTT	CASSYSGGDNSPLHF
.	TRBV5-1	.	TRBJ1-4	TGCGCCAGCAGCTTAACCGGGACATCGAGGAATGAAAAACTGTTTTTT	CASSLTGTSRNEKLFF
.	TRBV30	.	TRBJ1-2	TGTGCCTGGAGTGTATTGGCAGGCTATGGCTACACCTTC	CAWSVLAGYGYTF
.	TRBV30	.	TRBJ2-1	TGTGCCTGGAGTAACCCGGGGAGGCGGGGTGAGCAGTTCTTC	CAWSNPGRRGEQFF
TRBD2	TRBV7-8	once	TRBJ2-1	TGTGCCAGCAGCGAACTAGCGGGAGGGACCAATGAGCAGTTCTTC	CASSELAGGTNEQFF
TRBD1	TRBV5-1	.	TRBJ2-7	TGCGCCAGCAGCTTGACTGGGACAGTCTCCTACGAGCAGTACTTC	CASSLTGTVSYEQYF
.	TRBV24-1	.	TRBJ1-6	TGTGCCACCAGTGATTTGGGCAGGGGTAATAATTCACCCCTCCACTTT	CATSDLGRGNNSPLHF
.	TRBV7-9	.	TRBJ1-1	TGTGCCAGCAGCCACAGACGGCAGAACACTGAAGCTTTCTTT	CASSHRRQNTEAFF
.	TRBV9	.	TRBJ1-1	TGTGCCAGCAGCCCCTCGACACTGATGAACACTGAAGCTTTCTTT	CASSPSTLMNTEAFF
TRBD1	TRBV25-1	.	TRBJ1-2	TGTGCCAGCAGTGGAACTAAAGACAGGGGGCTGATTAACTATGGCTACACCTTC	CASSGTKDRGLINYGYTF
TRBD1	TRBV11-2	.	TRBJ1-1	TGTGCCAGCAGCTCGCGGACAGGGGGGAACACTGAAGCTTTCTTT	CASSSRTGGNTEAFF
.	TRBV18	.	TRBJ1-1	TGTGCCAGCTCACCACAAGAGGCAGGGGCGGTGAACACTGAAGCTTTCTTT	CASSPQEAGAVNTEAFF
TRBD2	TRBV5-1	.	TRBJ2-1	TGCGCCAGCAGCAGCGGACTAGCGGACAACTACAATGAGCAGTTCTTC	CASSSGLADNYNEQFF
.	TRBV4-1	.	TRBJ1-2	TGCGCCAGCAGCGGCCCCCAAACAGGGCCCTTCAACTATGGCTACACCTTC	CASSGPQTGPFNYGYTF
.	TRBV4-1	once	TRBJ1-1	TGCGCCAGCAGCCGCCCGGCAGGGCAGAACACTGAAGCTTTCTTT	CASSRPAGQNTEAFF